This T cell receptor (beta chain) was identified during a study of blood T cell repertoires in COVID-19. The data were produced by immunoSEQ multiplex PCR, yet TCRdb's version contains in-frame clones alone and is incomplete. Of a few hundred thousand clones listed, approximately 88% are singletons. Recovered status in Cohort 3 required two negative PCRs, clearance, or symptom resolution. This CDR3 has 13 amino acids. Trimming cost V 3 bases and J 7 bases, with 12 bases left between them. The source of this sequence is a woman aged 18-35 years who had recovered from COVID-19. The chain joins TRBV12-3 or TRBV12-4 to TRBJ1-2; D ambiguous. What was sequenced was PBMCs or T cells enriched from blood (not recorded which). The CDR3 here is CASSLRAESGYTF. The CDR3 DNA is TGTGCCAGCAGTTTGAGGGCGGAATCTGGCTACACCTTC.